The clone carrying this T cell receptor beta chain was seen a single time. The antigen remains unidentified. V trimming: 6 bases; J trimming: 6 bases; junction bases outside the gene matches: 7. The CDR3 consists of 13 residues. Looked up from germline, CDR1 is MNHEY and CDR2 is SVGAGI. These data originate in a study of cytomegalovirus exposure and HLA in healthy donors. General study findings and limits: Reportedly, cytomegalovirus status was diagnosed with high sensitivity and specificity. Analysis was carried out at a later point, and it linked a missense DCLRE1C variant to TCR beta V- and J-gene trimming. TCR beta chains associated with HLA were, in a later analysis, more clonally expanded than equally common others.

It was with 60 Vbeta and 13 Jbeta primers that the PCR ran. Generated by immunoSEQ multiplex PCR, the TCRdb table keeps only in-frame clones and is missing some. Of about 160,000 clones listed, 77% were seen once; the top ten hold 2% to 2.5%. V usage is TRBV6-5 and J usage is TRBJ1-1; 7 nucleotides align to TRBD1. Sequencing was performed on PBMCs. The sequence derives from a man aged 45 to 65 in good health and CMV-seropositive. CDR3 loop: CASSRPGTAEAFF. CDR3 bases: TGTGCCAGCAGCCGACCCGGGACAGCTGAAGCTTTCTTT.